This T cell receptor beta chain came from a study of blood T cell repertoires in COVID-19. On the study more broadly: Acute and convalescent COVID-19 specimens originated in the United States, Italy and Spain.

Per the study methods: Amplification of reference gene primers provided the estimated nucleated cell counts. TCRdb's table, derived via immunoSEQ multiplex PCR, lists solely in-frame clones and lacks some. The V and J calls and clone size come from that table; D and trimming were worked out from the DNA. The table records 180,000 or so clones, roughly four fifths of them present only once. The germline gives CDR1 SNHLY, CDR2 FYNNEI. The CDR3 totals 14 residues. V dropped 5 bases and J dropped 5; count of bases not matched to a gene: 8. This study enrolled people aged about 18 to 95 from about two dozen US geographic areas. Among Cohort 3 donors, those recovered had two negative PCRs, clearance, or symptom resolution.

Source material: PBMCs or T cells enriched from blood (not recorded which). This TCR came from a man aged 50 or older who had recovered from COVID-19. This sequence joins TRBV2 and TRBJ1-1; 7 bases line up with TRBD1. This chain's CDR3 is CASSKTGIGTEAFF. The CDR3, as DNA: TGTGCCAGCAGTAAGACAGGGATAGGGACTGAAGCTTTCTTT.